The 14 T cell receptor beta chains presented below share a single source sample, sequenced in a study of post-analysis software for immune sequencing data. Study-level findings and limits: Several TRBV segments (TRBV5-6, TRBV5-1 and TRBV20-1 among them) occurred more frequently in patients than in controls.

No antigens are known for them. Tagging with unique molecular identifiers was a feature of the TCR beta cDNA libraries. TCRdb re-derived calls from the PCR reads in MiXCR, one entry per CDR3 protein. The repertoire holds 820,000 or so distinct CDR3 sequences, with under 70% as singletons. Sequenced sample: blood. Source of these receptors: a girl between 10 and 17 years old with multiple sclerosis.

V gene TRBV21-1 combines with J gene TRBJ2-5; the D call TRBD1 from the table was never checked on the DNA. TRBV21-1 is designated a pseudogene. The CDR3 loop spans 16 amino acids. The CDR3 sequence: CASSKGVRGPGETQYF. The DNA for the CDR3 is TGTGCCAGCAGCAAAGGTGTCAGGGGGCCCGGGGAGACCCAGTACTTC.

This chain uses TRBV27 with TRBJ2-7; TRBD1 aligns across 9 bases. CDR3 length: 15 amino acids. Germline loops: CDR1 MNHEY, CDR2 SMNVEV (reference sequence). V lost 4 bases to trimming and J lost 4 bases; unmatched junction nucleotides: 8. The chain's CDR3 is CASSYGWTGEYEQYF. The CDR3 DNA is TGTGCCAGCAGTTACGGTTGGACAGGGGAGTACGAGCAGTACTTC.

As concerns this clonotype: Mismatch with germline at one junction end may stem from a read error. The chain combines TRBV6-5 with TRBJ1-4, with D maybe TRBD1 (6 bases). In germline, CDR1 is MNHEY, CDR2 SVGAGI. There are 14 residues in the CDR3. DNA for the CDR3: TGTGCCAGCACCCAGAGGGGGGGGCATGAAAAACGGTTTTTT. Residues: CASTQRGGHEKRFF.

The chain carries TRBV20-1 and TRBJ2-7; 8 nucleotides match TRBD2. The ends lost 7 bases at V and 0 bases at J; junction bases unmatched: 8. Looked up from germline, CDR1 is DFQATT and CDR2 is SNEGSKA (reference sequence). The length of the CDR3 is 14 residues. The CDR3: CSGRIAGISYEQYF. The CDR3 bases are TGCAGTGGTCGGATAGCGGGGATCTCCTACGAGCAGTACTTC.

This clonotype has more than one count but fewer than ten. This chain connects TRBV20-1 to TRBJ2-5; 8 bases are shared with TRBD2. The J segment lost 1 base and the V segment lost 3 bases, leaving 7 bases of the junction unmatched. The CDR3 runs 15 residues. Looked up from germline, CDR1 is DFQATT and CDR2 is SNEGSKA (reference sequence). CDR3 nucleotide sequence: TGCAGTGCTAGTCCGGCTAGCGGGCCCCAAGAGACCCAGTACTTC. This translates into CSASPASGPQETQYF.

V usage is TRBV7-8 and J usage is TRBJ1-2, with 11 bases fitting TRBD1. From germline, CDR1 is SGHVS and CDR2 FQNEAQ. The V segment lost 4 bases and the J segment 7 bases; nucleotides outside the gene matches: 11. The CDR3 is made up of 16 amino acids. In nucleotides, the CDR3 is TGTGCCAGCAGCTCCGGGACCGGACAGGGGGCGAGTGGCTACACCTTC. It codes for CASSSGTGQGASGYTF.

The V gene is TRBV14, the J gene TRBJ2-5; unclear D gene. The V end was cut by 1 base, the J end by 0 bases, with 12 bases between. The CDR3 is 16 residues long. Germline assignment: CDR1 SGHDN and CDR2 FVKESK. CDR3: CASSQGIRLYQETQYF. CDR3 in DNA: TGTGCCAGCAGCCAAGGAATACGGTTGTACCAAGAGACCCAGTACTTC.

The chain uses TRBV20-1 and TRBJ2-3, with 9 bases identical to TRBD2. The CDR3 is 16 residues long. CDR1 is DFQATT and CDR2 is SNEGSKA in the germline V gene (reference sequence). Trimming took 0 bases from V and 4 from J; bases not matched to a gene: 8. Written as DNA, the CDR3 is TGCAGTGCTAGAGAGGGACTAGCAGGGCGGGCAGATACGCAGTATTTT. The encoded protein is CSAREGLAGRADTQYF.

This clonotype was detected a few times. J is TRBJ1-2 and V is TRBV7-9; no firm D call. CDR3 length: 14 amino acids. Germline lookup yields CDR1 SEHNR and CDR2 FQNEAQ (reference sequence). Trimming shortened V by 4 bases and J by 1 base, and 10 bases separated the two germline ends. The CDR3 nucleotides are TGTGCCAGCAGCTACCCACCGGATAACTATGGCTACACCTTC. It yields the protein CASSYPPDNYGYTF.

The chain links TRBV5-1 to TRBJ2-7; TRBD2 is a possible D gene (6 bases). The CDR3 has 15 amino acids. Germline V gives CDR1 SGHRS, CDR2 YFSETQ. V shed 0 bases and J shed 5 bases, with 15 bases lying between them. The CDR3 nucleotides read TGCGCCAGCAGCTTGGCACTAGAGGGAGGCAACGAGCAGTACTTC. Translating it yields CASSLALEGGNEQYF.

The chain carries TRBV28 and TRBJ2-5; D is possibly TRBD1 or TRBD2 (5 bases each). In germline, CDR1 is MDHEN, CDR2 SYDVKM. The CDR3 runs 15 residues. V was cut by 3 bases and J by 6 bases, with 17 bases left in between. In DNA, the CDR3 is TGTGCCAGCAGTTTTAGGCTAGTGGTGGGACAGACCCAGTACTTC. Residues: CASSFRLVVGQTQYF.

This clonotype has a handful of counts. The chain is built from TRBV7-8 and TRBJ2-7; possible D gene TRBD1, 6 bases. This CDR3 is built from 14 residues. Germline V gene lookup returns CDR1 SGHVS and CDR2 FQNEAQ. Trimming cost V 2 bases and J 3 bases, with 11 bases left between them. CDR3 sequence (DNA): TGTGCCAGCAGCTTATCGGGACATTACTACGAGCAGTACTTC. Translating it yields CASSLSGHYYEQYF. Full variable domain (outside the CDR3, taken from reference TRBV7-8 and TRBJ2-7): GAGVSQSPRYKVAKRGQDVALRCDPISGHVSLFWYQQALGQGPEFLTYFQNEAQLDKSGLPSDRFFAERPEGSVSTLKIQRTQQEDSAVYLCASSLSGHYYEQYFGPGTRLTVT.

This clonotype was seen a few times. The chain links TRBV29-1 to TRBJ2-6, with D perhaps matching TRBD1 or TRBD2 (6 bases each). This CDR3 is built from 19 residues. The V gene's germline CDR1 is SQVTM and CDR2 ANQGSEA. V was clipped by 0 bases and J by 4 bases, with 22 bases between them. In DNA, the CDR3 is TGCAGCGTTGAAGATCAATCGGGGGACAAAGCCCCCGGGGCCAACGTCCTGACTTTC. It is translated as CSVEDQSGDKAPGANVLTF.

This rearrangement joins TRBV29-1 to TRBJ2-7; 11 bases are shared with TRBD2. This CDR3 spans 15 amino acids. Germline V lookup: CDR1 SQVTM, CDR2 ANQGSEA. V lost 4 bases to trimming and J lost 4 bases; unmatched junction nucleotides: 9. The CDR3 bases are TGCAGCGTTGGACTAGCGGGACCCTCTGGGTACGAGCAGTACTTC. Residues: CSVGLAGPSGYEQYF.